This T cell receptor (beta chain) was captured in a study of cytomegalovirus exposure and HLA in healthy donors. Study-wide points: Near-uniform donor sequencing depth was presumed by presence/absence analyses.

As to this clone: Its antigen remains unknown. The junction does not match germline at one end; this may be a read error.

Germline-derived CDR1 and CDR2 are GTSNPN and SVGIG (reference sequence). The CDR3 extends over 15 amino acids. The PCR contained 60 Vbeta and 13 Jbeta primers. Profiling relied on immunoSEQ multiplex PCR, and the TCRdb table lists in-frame clones only, not all of them. The repertoire holds fewer than 150,000 clones, with about 82% as singletons. This TCR came from a man in his thirties or forties in good health and CMV-seronegative. The chain combines TRBV30 with TRBJ1-5; D is perhaps TRBD1 (5 bases). What was sequenced was PBMCs. This chain's CDR3 is CAWSVVGVSNQPQNF. The CDR3 coding sequence is TGTGCCTGGAGTGTAGTAGGGGTTAGCAATCAGCCCCAGAATTTT. Full variable domain (rest looked up from reference TRBV30 and TRBJ1-5): SQTIHQWPATLVQPVGSPLSLECTVEGTSNPNLYWYRQAAGRGLQLLFYSVGIGQISSEVPQNLSASRPQDRQFILSSKKLLLSDSGFYLCAWSVVGVSNQPQNFGDGTRLSIL.